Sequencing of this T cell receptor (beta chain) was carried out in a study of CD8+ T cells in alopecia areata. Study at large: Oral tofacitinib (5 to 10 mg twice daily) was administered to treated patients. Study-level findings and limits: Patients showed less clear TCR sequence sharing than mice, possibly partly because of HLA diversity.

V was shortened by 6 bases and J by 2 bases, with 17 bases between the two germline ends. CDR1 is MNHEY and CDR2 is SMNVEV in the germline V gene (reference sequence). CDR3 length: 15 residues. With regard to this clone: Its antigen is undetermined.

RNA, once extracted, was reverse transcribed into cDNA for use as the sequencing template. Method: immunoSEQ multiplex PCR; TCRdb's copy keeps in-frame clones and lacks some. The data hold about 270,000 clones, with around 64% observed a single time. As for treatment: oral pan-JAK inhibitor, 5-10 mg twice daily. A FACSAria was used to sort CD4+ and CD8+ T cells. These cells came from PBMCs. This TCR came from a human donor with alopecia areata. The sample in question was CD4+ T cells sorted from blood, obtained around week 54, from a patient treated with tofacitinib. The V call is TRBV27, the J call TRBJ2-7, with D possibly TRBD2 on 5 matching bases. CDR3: CASRELRDLTYEQYF. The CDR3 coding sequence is TGTGCCAGCAGAGAACTCCGGGATTTAACCTACGAGCAGTACTTC.